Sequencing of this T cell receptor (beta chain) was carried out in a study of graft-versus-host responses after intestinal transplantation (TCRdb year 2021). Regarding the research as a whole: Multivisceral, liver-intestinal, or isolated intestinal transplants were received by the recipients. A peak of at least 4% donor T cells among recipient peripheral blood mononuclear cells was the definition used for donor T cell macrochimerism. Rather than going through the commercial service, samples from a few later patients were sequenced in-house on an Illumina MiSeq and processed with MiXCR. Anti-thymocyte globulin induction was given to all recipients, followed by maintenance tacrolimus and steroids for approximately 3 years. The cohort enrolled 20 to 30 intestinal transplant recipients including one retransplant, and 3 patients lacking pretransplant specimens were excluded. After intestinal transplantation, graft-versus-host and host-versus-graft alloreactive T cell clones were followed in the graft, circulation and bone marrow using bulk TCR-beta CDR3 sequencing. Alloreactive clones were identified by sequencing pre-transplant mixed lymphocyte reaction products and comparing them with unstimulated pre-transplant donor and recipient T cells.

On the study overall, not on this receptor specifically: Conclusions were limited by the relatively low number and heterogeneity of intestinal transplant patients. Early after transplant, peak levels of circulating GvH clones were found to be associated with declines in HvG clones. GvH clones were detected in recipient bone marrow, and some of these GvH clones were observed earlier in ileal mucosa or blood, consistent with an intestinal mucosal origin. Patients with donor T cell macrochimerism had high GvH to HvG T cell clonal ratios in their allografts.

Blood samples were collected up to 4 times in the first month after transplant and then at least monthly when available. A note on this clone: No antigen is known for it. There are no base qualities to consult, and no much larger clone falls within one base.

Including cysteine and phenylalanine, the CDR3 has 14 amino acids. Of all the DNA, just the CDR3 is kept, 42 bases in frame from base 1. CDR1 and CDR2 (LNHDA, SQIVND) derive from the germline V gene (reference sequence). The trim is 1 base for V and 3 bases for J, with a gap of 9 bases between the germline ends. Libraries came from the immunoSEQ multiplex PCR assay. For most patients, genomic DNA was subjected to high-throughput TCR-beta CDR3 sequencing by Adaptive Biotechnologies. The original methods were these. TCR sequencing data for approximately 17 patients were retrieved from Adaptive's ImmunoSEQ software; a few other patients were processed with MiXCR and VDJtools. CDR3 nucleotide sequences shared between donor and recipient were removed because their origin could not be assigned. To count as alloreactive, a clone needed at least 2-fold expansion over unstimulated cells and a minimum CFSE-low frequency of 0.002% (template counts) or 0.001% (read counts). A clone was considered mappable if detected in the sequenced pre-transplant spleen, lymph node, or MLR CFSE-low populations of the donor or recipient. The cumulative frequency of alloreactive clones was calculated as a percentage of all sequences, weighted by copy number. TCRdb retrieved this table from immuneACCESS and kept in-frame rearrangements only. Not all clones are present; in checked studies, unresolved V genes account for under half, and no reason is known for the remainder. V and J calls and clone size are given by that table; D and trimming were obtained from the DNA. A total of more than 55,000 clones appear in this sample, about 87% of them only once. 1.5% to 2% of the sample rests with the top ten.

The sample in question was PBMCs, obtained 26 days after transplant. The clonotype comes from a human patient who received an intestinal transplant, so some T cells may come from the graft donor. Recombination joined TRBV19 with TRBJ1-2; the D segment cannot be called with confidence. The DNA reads TGTGCCAGTAGTATAGTACCGGGAGACTATGGCTACACCTTC. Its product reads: CASSIVPGDYGYTF.